This T cell receptor (beta chain) was sequenced for a study of blood T cells in healthy people across ages. Overall study findings and caveats: With age, beta diversity per million T cells declined roughly linearly, significantly by approximately 40.

CDR3 length: 12 amino acids. Per germline, CDR1 MDHEN and CDR2 SYDVKM. Trimming cost V 1 base and J 2 bases, with 3 bases left between them. Isolation yielded PBMCs, at least 7 million per sample, in every case. A sample-barcoded 5' primer and a J-beta primer mix were used in a second PCR of roughly 6 to 11 cycles. Carrying 12 random nucleotides, a template-switch adaptor labeled each individual cDNA molecule. TCRdb reanalysed the 5' RACE reads using MiXCR and keeps one entry per CDR3 protein. The sample includes 700,000 to 1,000,000 distinct CDR3 sequences, more than 40% of them seen just once. Turning to this clonotype: The antigen remains undetermined. A much larger clone sits a single nucleotide away, making a read error possible.

The chain links TRBV28 to TRBJ2-7; D gene unclear. Sequenced sample: blood. The sequence came from a man between 60 and 70 years old in good health. The CDR3 spells CASSLYPYEQYF. CDR3 nucleotides: TGTGCCAGCAGTTTATACCCCTACGAGCAGTACTTC.